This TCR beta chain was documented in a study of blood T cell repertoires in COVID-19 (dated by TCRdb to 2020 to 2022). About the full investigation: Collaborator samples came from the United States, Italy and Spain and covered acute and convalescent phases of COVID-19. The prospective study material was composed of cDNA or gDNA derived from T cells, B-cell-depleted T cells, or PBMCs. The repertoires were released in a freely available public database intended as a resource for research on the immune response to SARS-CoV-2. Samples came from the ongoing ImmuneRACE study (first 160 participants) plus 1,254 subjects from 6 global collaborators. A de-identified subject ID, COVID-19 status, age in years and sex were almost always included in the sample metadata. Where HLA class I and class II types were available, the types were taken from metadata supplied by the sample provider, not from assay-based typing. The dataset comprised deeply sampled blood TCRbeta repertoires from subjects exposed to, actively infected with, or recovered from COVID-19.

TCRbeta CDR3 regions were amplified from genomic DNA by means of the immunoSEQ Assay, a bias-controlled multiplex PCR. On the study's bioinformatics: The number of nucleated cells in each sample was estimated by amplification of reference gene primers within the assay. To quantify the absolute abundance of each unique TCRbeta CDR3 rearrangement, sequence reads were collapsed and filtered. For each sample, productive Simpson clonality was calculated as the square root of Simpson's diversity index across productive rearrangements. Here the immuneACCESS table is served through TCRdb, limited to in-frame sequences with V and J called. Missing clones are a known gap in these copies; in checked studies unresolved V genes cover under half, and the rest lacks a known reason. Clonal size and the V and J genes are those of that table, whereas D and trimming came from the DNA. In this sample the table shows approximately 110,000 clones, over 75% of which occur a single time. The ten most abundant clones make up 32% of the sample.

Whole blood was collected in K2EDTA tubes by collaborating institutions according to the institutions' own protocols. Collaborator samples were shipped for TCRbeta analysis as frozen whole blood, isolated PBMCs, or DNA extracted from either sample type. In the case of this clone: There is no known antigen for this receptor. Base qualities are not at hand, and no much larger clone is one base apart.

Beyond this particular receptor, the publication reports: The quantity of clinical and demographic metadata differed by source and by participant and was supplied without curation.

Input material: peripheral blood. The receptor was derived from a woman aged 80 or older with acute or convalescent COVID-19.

The nucleotides read TGTGCCAGCAGTACTGGGACAACGTCAAATTCACCCCTCCACTTT. This gives the protein CASSTGTTSNSPLHF. The sequence links TRBV3-1 (or the pseudogene TRBV3-2) to TRBJ1-6, and perhaps TRBD1 as D gene, on 6 matching bases. The CDR3 has 15 amino acids, counting the end cysteine and phenylalanine. CDR3 DNA is the only sequence kept; it has 45 bases, read in frame from the first base. According to the germline V gene (reference sequence), CDR1 reads LGHDT and CDR2 reads YNNKEL. The germline ends are 16 bases apart after V is trimmed by 6 bases and J by 7 bases.